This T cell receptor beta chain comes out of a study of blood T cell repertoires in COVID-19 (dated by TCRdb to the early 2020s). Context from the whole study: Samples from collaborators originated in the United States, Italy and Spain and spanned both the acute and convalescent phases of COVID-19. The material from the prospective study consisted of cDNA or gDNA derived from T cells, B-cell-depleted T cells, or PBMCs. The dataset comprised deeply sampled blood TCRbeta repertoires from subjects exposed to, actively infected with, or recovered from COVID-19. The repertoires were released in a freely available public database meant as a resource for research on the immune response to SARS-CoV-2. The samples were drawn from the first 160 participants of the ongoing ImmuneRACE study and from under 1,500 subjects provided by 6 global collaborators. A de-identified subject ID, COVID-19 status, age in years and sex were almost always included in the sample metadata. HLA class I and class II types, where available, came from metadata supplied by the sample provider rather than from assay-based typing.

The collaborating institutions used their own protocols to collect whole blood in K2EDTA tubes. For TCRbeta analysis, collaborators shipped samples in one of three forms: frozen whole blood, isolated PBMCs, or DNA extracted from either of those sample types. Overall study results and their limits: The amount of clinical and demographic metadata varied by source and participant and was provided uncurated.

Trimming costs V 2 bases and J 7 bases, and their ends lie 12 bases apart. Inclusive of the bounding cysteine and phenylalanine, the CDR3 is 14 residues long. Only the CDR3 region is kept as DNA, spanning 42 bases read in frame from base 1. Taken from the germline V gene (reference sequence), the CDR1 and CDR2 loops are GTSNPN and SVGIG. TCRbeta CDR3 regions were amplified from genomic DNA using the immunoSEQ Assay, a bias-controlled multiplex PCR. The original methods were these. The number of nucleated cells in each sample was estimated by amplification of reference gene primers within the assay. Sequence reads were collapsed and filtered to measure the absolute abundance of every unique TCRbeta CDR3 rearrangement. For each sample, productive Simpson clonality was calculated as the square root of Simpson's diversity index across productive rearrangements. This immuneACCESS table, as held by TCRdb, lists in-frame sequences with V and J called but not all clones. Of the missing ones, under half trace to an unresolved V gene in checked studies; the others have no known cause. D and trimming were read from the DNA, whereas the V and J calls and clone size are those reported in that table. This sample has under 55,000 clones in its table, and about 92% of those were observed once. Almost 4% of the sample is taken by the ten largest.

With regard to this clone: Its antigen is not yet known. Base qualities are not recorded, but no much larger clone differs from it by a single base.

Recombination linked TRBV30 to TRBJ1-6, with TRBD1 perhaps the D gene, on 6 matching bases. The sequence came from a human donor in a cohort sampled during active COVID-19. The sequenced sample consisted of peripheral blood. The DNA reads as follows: TGTGCCTGGAGTAGGGGGACGTCAAATTCACCCCTCCACTTT. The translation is CAWSRGTSNSPLHF. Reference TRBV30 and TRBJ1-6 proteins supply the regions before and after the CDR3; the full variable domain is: SQTIHQWPATLVQPVGSPLSLECTVEGTSNPNLYWYRQAAGRGLQLLFYSVGIGQISSEVPQNLSASRPQDRQFILSSKKLLLSDSGFYLCAWSRGTSNSPLHFGNGTRLTVT.